The next 18 T cell receptor beta chains were all read from a single sample in a study of shared clonotypes between healthy human individuals. Libraries were prepared by immunoSEQ multiplex PCR; TCRdb keeps only in-frame clonotypes and omits some of them. Of about 600,000 clones in the sample, approximately 97% are singletons; the top ten hold 0.057%. The sample consisted of naive CD4+ T cells sorted from blood. Subset specified: CD45RA+ positively selected. These receptors were collected from a woman in her twenties or thirties in good health.

V gene TRBV9 combines with J gene TRBJ2-2; 7 positions agree with TRBD2. CDR1 and CDR2 (germline): SGDLS, YYNGEE. V gave up 1 base and J gave up 6 bases; unmatched junction bases: 15. The CDR3 length is 18 residues. CDR3: CASSVSPPVGGIAGELFF. The CDR3 bases are TGTGCCAGCAGCGTATCCCCGCCGGTCGGGGGGATCGCCGGGGAGCTGTTTTTT. Full variable domain (outside the CDR3, taken from reference TRBV9 and TRBJ2-2): DSGVTQTPKHLITATGQRVTLRCSPRSGDLSVYWYQQSLDQGLQFLIQYYNGEERAKGNILERFSAQQFPDLHSELNLSSLELGDSALYFCASSVSPPVGGIAGELFFGEGSRLTVL.

This rearrangement joins TRBV19 to TRBJ2-3; D not resolved. The CDR3 totals 14 residues. Germline CDR1 reads LNHDA; CDR2 reads SQIVND (reference sequence). Trimming removed 6 bases at V and 0 bases at J, with 10 bases between. CDR3 sequence reads: CASSSEISTDTQYF. The DNA for the CDR3 is TGTGCCAGTAGCAGCGAGATCAGCACAGATACGCAGTATTTT. Supplemented by reference TRBV19 and TRBJ2-3, the full variable domain reads DGGITQSPKYLFRKEGQNVTLSCEQNLNHDAMYWYRQDPGQGLRLIYYSQIVNDFQKGDIAEGYSVSREKKESFPLTVTSAQKNPTAFYLCASSSEISTDTQYFGPGTRLTVL.

The genes are TRBV28 and TRBJ2-6, with a possible D match to TRBD2 (6 bases). Germline loops: CDR1 MDHEN, CDR2 SYDVKM. Between the trimmed V and J ends, which lost 5 bases and 0 bases, there was a span of 14 bases. This CDR3 has 17 amino acids. This CDR3 reads CASSRAGRISGANVLTF. The CDR3 coding sequence is TGTGCCAGCAGTCGCGCGGGACGGATCTCTGGGGCCAACGTCCTGACTTTC.

The rearrangement joins TRBV29-1 to TRBJ2-7; tentative D call: TRBD1 (5 bases). The CDR3 extends over 13 amino acids. Germline V lookup: CDR1 SQVTM, CDR2 ANQGSEA. V lost 3 bases and J lost 2, with 11 bases in between. The CDR3 region has the DNA TGCAGCGTTGATAGGGGCAGTCCCTACGAGCAGTACTTC. Amino acids: CSVDRGSPYEQYF.

The chain carries TRBV18 and TRBJ2-5; 10 bases line up with TRBD2. The assigned J gene may be wrong: the sequence end matches TRBJ2-7 better. The CDR3 contains 15 residues. The germline CDR1 and CDR2 sequences are KGHSH and LQKENI. This CDR3 is CASSPRTSGPYEQYF. The CDR3 DNA is TGTGCCAGCTCACCAAGGACTAGCGGACCCTACGAGCAGTACTTC.

The chain employs TRBV6-1 and TRBJ2-5, with D perhaps matching TRBD2 (6 bases). CDR1 is MNHNS, CDR2 SASEGT, per germline. The CDR3 sequence is 14 residues long. Trimming stripped 10 bases from V and 1 base from J, with 16 bases between. The CDR3 loop is CAIVRDSLQETQYF. The DNA for the CDR3 is TGTGCCATTGTACGGGACTCCCTCCAAGAGACCCAGTACTTC.

This sequence joins TRBV5-6 and TRBJ2-7; 9 bases are shared with TRBD2. Germline V gene lookup returns CDR1 SGHDT and CDR2 YYEEEE. This CDR3 comprises 17 residues. V was clipped by 3 bases and J by 5 bases; unmatched bases: 15. Here the CDR3 reads CASSSIGWREGLNEQYF. The CDR3, as DNA: TGTGCCAGCAGCTCGATTGGCTGGCGGGAGGGCCTCAACGAGCAGTACTTC.

The J gene is TRBJ2-7, the V gene TRBV7-2, with 7 bases fitting TRBD2. Trimming took 3 bases from V and 4 from J; bases not matched to a gene: 9. CDR1 and CDR2 (germline): SGHTA, FQGNSA. The CDR3 is made up of 15 amino acids. In DNA form, the CDR3 reads TGTGCCAGCAGCTTGGGGGACTACAGGATGTACGAGCAGTACTTC. It specifies CASSLGDYRMYEQYF. The entire variable domain, with the rest obtained from reference TRBV7-2 and TRBJ2-7, is as follows: GAGVSQSPSNKVTEKGKDVELRCDPISGHTALYWYRQSLGQGLEFLIYFQGNSAPDKSGLPSDRFSAERTGGSVSTLTIQRTQQEDSAVYLCASSLGDYRMYEQYFGPGTRLTVT.

The chain recombines TRBV4-1 with TRBJ2-4, with 7 bases fitting TRBD1. Looked up from germline, CDR1 is MGHRA and CDR2 is YSYEKL. With 3 bases clipped from V and 8 bases from J, the junction kept 7 bases outside the gene matches. The CDR3 runs 14 residues. CDR3 in DNA: TGCGCCAGCAGCCACCTAACAGGGGCGGACATTCAGTACTTC. Its protein is CASSHLTGADIQYF.

The chain recombines TRBV5-4 with TRBJ1-1, with TRBD1 matching over 7 bases. V lost 4 bases and J lost 1; bases outside the gene matches: 7. CDR1 is SGHNT and CDR2 is YYREEE in the germline V gene (reference sequence). The CDR3 length is 15 residues. The CDR3 region is CASSPWGTENTEAFF. The CDR3 nucleotides are TGTGCCAGCAGCCCATGGGGGACAGAGAACACTGAAGCTTTCTTT.

In its sample, this clone was seen once. V and J are TRBV27 and TRBJ1-3; D remains ambiguous. Trimming removed 6 bases from V and 5 bases from J, with 14 bases in between. The CDR3 loop spans 14 amino acids. Germline assignment: CDR1 MNHEY and CDR2 SMNVEV (reference sequence). As DNA, the CDR3 is TGTGCCAGCAGGCGGTTTGGTGGGAGAAACACCATATATTTT. It specifies CASRRFGGRNTIYF.

The chain recombines TRBV28 with TRBJ2-7; D call uncertain. Trimming left V 3 bases short and J 2 bases short, with 11 bases between. Germline assignment: CDR1 MDHEN and CDR2 SYDVKM. The CDR3 is 14 residues long. CDR3 residues: CASSLADTPYEQYF. The CDR3 DNA sequence: TGTGCCAGCAGTTTGGCTGACACCCCCTACGAGCAGTACTTC.

In DNA, the CDR3 is TGTGCCAGCCGGGCTGAGAAACGGGGACGACTGTTTTTT. Translating gives CASRAEKRGRLFF. The chain carries TRBV6-5 and TRBJ1-4; TRBD1 is a possible D gene (5 bases). The CDR3 runs to 13 residues. Trimming stripped 8 bases from V and 13 bases from J, with 20 bases between. The germline gives CDR1 MNHEY, CDR2 SVGAGI.

The V and J genes are TRBV5-1 and TRBJ2-3; 8 nucleotides align to TRBD2. Germline V lookup: CDR1 SGHRS, CDR2 YFSETQ. With V trimmed by 2 bases and J by 4 bases, 6 bases remained unmatched. The CDR3 sequence is 15 residues long. The CDR3, as DNA: TGCGCCAGCAGCTTTGGCGGGAGGAGGGCAGATACGCAGTATTTT. Protein: CASSFGGRRADTQYF.

This chain joins TRBV6-1 and TRBJ1-4; 12 bases are shared with TRBD1. Germline loops: CDR1 MNHNS, CDR2 SASEGT. The CDR3 is made up of 15 amino acids. Losses at the gene ends were 7 bases for V and 8 bases for J; bases not matched to a gene: 8. In nucleotides, the CDR3 is TGTGCCAGCACCACCGGTGGGACAGGGGGCGAAAAACTGTTTTTT. Translating it yields CASTTGGTGGEKLFF.

The chain recombines TRBV9 with TRBJ2-1; 9 bases fit TRBD2. The CDR3 is 15 amino acids. CDR1 is SGDLS, CDR2 YYNGEE, per germline. Trimming took 0 bases from V and 8 from J; bases not matched to a gene: 6. The CDR3 sequence: CASSVAGLAGYEQFF. CDR3 DNA sequence: TGTGCCAGCAGCGTAGCGGGGCTAGCGGGATATGAGCAGTTCTTC.

The chain recombines TRBV19 with TRBJ2-5; D perhaps matches TRBD2 (5 bases). CDR3 size: 15 residues. Trimming cost V 1 base and J 2 bases, with 11 bases left between them. The germline V gene has CDR1 LNHDA and CDR2 SQIVND (reference sequence). The CDR3 bases are TGTGCCAGTAGTATAGGAGCGGTAACACAAGAGACCCAGTACTTC. Translating gives CASSIGAVTQETQYF. Supplemented by reference TRBV19 and TRBJ2-5, the full variable domain reads DGGITQSPKYLFRKEGQNVTLSCEQNLNHDAMYWYRQDPGQGLRLIYYSQIVNDFQKGDIAEGYSVSREKKESFPLTVTSAQKNPTAFYLCASSIGAVTQETQYFGPGTRLLVL.

This rearrangement joins TRBV28 to TRBJ1-4, with no clear D. The CDR3 covers 15 residues. CDR1 is MDHEN and CDR2 is SYDVKM in the germline V gene. The ends were cut back, 8 bases at V and 7 bases at J, with 20 bases in the middle. The CDR3 sequence: CASGMDPREIEKLFF. The CDR3 region has the DNA TGTGCCAGCGGAATGGACCCGAGGGAAATTGAAAAACTGTTTTTT.